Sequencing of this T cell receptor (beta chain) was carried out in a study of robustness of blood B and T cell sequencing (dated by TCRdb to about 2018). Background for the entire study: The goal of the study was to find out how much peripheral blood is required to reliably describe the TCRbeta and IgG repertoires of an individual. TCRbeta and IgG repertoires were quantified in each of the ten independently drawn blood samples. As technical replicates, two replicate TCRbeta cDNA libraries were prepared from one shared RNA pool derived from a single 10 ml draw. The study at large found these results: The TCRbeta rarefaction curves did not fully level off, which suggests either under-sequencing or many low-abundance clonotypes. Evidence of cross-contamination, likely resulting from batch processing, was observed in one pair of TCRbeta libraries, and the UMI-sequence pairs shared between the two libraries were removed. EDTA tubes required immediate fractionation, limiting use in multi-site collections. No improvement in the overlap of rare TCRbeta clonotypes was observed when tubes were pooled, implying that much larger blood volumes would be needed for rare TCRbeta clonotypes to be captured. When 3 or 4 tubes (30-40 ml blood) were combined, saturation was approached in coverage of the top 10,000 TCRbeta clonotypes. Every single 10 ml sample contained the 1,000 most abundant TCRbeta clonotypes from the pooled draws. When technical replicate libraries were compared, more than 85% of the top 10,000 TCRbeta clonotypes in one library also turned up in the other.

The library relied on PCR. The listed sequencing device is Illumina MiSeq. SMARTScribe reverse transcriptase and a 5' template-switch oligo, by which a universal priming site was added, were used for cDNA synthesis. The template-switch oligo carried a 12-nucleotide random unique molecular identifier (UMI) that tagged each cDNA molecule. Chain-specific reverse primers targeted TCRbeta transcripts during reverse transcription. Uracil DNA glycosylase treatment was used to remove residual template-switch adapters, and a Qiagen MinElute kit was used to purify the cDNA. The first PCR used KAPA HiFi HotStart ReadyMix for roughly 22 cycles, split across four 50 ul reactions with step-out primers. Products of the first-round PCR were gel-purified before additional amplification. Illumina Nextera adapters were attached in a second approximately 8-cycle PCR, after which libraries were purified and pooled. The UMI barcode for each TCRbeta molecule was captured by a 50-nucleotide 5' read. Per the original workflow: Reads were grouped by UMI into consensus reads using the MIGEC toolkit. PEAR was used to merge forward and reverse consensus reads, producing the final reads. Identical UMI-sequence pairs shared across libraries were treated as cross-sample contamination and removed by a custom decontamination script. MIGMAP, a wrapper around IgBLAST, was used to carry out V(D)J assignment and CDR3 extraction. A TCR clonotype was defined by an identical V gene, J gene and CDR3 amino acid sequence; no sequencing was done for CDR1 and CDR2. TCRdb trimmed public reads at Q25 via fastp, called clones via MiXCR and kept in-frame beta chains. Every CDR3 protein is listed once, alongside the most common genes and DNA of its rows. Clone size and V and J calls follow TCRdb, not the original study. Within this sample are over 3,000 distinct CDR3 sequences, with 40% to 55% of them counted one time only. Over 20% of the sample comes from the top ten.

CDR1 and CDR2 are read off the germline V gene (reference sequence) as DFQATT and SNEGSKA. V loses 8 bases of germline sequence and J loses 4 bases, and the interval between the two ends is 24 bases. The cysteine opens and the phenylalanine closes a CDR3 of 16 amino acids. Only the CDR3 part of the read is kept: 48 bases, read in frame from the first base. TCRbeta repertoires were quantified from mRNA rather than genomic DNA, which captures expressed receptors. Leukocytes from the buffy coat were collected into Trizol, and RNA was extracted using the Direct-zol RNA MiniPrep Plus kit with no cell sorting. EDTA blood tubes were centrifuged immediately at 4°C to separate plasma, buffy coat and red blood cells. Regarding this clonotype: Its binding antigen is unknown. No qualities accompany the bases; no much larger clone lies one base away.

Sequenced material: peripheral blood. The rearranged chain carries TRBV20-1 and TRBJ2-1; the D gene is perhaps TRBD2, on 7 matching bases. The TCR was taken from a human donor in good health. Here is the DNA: TGCAGTACCCTAACCGGGGGGACACAAGGGTACAATGAGCAGTTCTTC. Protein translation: CSTLTGGTQGYNEQFF.